This T cell receptor beta chain was profiled in a study of cytomegalovirus exposure and HLA in healthy donors. Study-level information: Tens of millions of unique TCRs from HLA-typed donors made up an early data release.

A note on this clone: No antigen is known for it.

Study-wide results and limits: An observed cluster of highly shared sequence variants was recorded as a likely sequencing artifact. As was reported, the classifier diagnosed cytomegalovirus status with high specificity and sensitivity. A few V segments could not be told apart, such as TRBV6-2 and TRBV6-3, and were left out.

PCR used 60 Vbeta primers and 13 Jbeta primers. Here immunoSEQ multiplex PCR was the method, and the copy in TCRdb shows in-frame clones only, minus some. The table shows 100,000 to 150,000 clones, with about 61% occurring only once. The CDR3 has 12 residues. V lost 5 bases, J lost 9 bases, and 1 base stayed unmatched. The germline V gene encodes CDR1 SGHTA and CDR2 FQGNSA. The sequence was obtained from a woman aged 40 to 50 in good health and CMV-seronegative. This sequence joins TRBV7-2 and TRBJ1-6; 7 bases match TRBD1. Sample: PBMCs. The CDR3 loop reads CASSRQGSPLHF. The CDR3, as DNA: TGTGCCAGCAGCCGACAGGGTTCACCCCTCCACTTT.